Presented here are 22 T cell receptor beta chains from one specimen sequenced in a study of Graves' ophthalmopathy and Graves' hyperthyroidism. The study amplified TCR beta CDR3 regions using RNA transcripts. After a first-round RT-PCR with HTBI primers, a second-round multiplex PCR was run. MiXCR, run by TCRdb on the multiplex PCR reads, gives a single entry per CDR3 protein. The sample shows a few hundred thousand distinct CDR3 sequences, 15% to 17% of them seen only once. The source material was peripheral blood. These receptors originate from a young woman with stable Graves' hyperthyroidism.

This clonotype came up many times. The chain joins TRBV12-3 or TRBV12-4 to TRBJ1-1; D uncertain. Trimming shortened V by 6 bases and J by 1 base, and 6 bases separated the two germline ends. The CDR3 is 12 amino acids. CDR3 DNA: TGTGCCAGCAGCGAGTCGAACACTGAAGCTTTCTTT. Translation gives CASSESNTEAFF.

This clonotype was found many times. DNA of the CDR3: TGTGCCAGCAGCCCCCAGTACGATCAGCCCCAGCATTTT. Residues: CASSPQYDQPQHF. The J gene is TRBJ1-5, the V gene TRBV4-2; D unclear. V gave up 4 bases and J gave up 5 bases, with 9 bases separating them. The CDR3 is made up of 13 amino acids. CDR1 is LGHNA and CDR2 is YNFKEQ in the germline V gene.

This clonotype came up many times. This rearrangement joins TRBV7-8 to TRBJ2-5; no clear D. The germline V gene encodes CDR1 SGHVS and CDR2 FQNEAQ. V shed 5 bases and J shed 4 bases, with 14 bases lying between them. This CDR3 contains 14 residues. In nucleotides, the CDR3 is TGTGCCAGCAGCCCGAAGGGTTGGATAGAGACCCAGTACTTC. Protein: CASSPKGWIETQYF.

In this sample, this clonotype turned up a few times. The DNA of the CDR3 is TGTGCCAGCAGCCAAGAATTGGGGGCTCAGCCCCAGCATTTT. Its translation is CASSQELGAQPQHF. This chain connects TRBV4-2 to TRBJ1-5, with a possible D match to TRBD1 (6 bases). CDR3 length: 14 amino acids. Germline V gene lookup returns CDR1 LGHNA and CDR2 YNFKEQ. V was shortened by 0 bases and J by 6 bases, with 9 bases between the two germline ends.

Many counts were recorded for this clonotype. J is TRBJ2-3 and V is TRBV7-2; no definite D call. The CDR3 totals 12 residues. V lost 5 bases and J lost 6, with 9 bases in between. Germline V CDR1 and CDR2: SGHTA, FQGNSA. In DNA, the CDR3 is TGTGCCAGCAGCCCCATTCTGGATACGCAGTATTTT. Its protein product is CASSPILDTQYF.

The sample holds many counts of this clonotype. The chain has TRBV19 and TRBJ1-1; D may be TRBD1 (5 bases). Germline loops: CDR1 LNHDA, CDR2 SQIVND (reference sequence). CDR3 size: 13 residues. V was cut by 10 bases and J by 0 bases, with 12 bases left in between. CDR3 protein: CATSQGMNTEAFF. DNA for the CDR3: TGTGCCACCAGCCAGGGCATGAACACTGAAGCTTTCTTT.

Points on this clonotype: The junction departs from germline at one end; a sequencing error may be responsible. The chain combines TRBV7-9 with TRBJ1-1; D unresolved. Germline CDR1 and CDR2: SEHNR and FQNEAQ (reference sequence). The CDR3 runs 12 residues. CDR3 amino acids: CASSLGDTEACF. The CDR3 DNA reads TGTGCCAGCAGCTTAGGTGACACTGAAGCTTGCTTT. The full variable domain, with the rest looked up from reference TRBV7-9 and TRBJ1-1, is DTGVSQNPRHKITKRGQNVTFRCDPISEHNRLYWYRQTLGQGPEFLTYFQNEAQLEKSRLLSDRFSAERPKGSFSTLEIQRTEQGDSAMYLCASSLGDTEACFGQGTRLTVV.

This clonotype showed up many times. This rearrangement joins TRBV12-3 or TRBV12-4 to TRBJ2-4; D ambiguous. Trimming removed 1 base at V and 15 bases at J, with 10 bases between. This CDR3 is built from 11 residues. The CDR3 DNA follows: TGTGCCAGCAGTTTAGTAGACGTTATGTACTTC. Amino acid sequence: CASSLVDVMYF.

This chain joins TRBV19 and TRBJ2-5; 9 nucleotides align to TRBD2. The CDR3 contains 16 residues. J gave up 9 bases and V 9 bases, and 20 bases lay outside the gene matches. In germline, CDR1 is LNHDA, CDR2 SQIVND (reference sequence). The CDR3, as DNA: TGTGCCAGCAGCGGATCGTCTAGCGGGGCTGTGGCGTCCCAGTACTTC. Its protein is CASSGSSSGAVASQYF.

This clonotype was seen repeatedly, ten times or more. The chain links TRBV7-9 to TRBJ2-5; unclear D gene. The germline V and J ends were trimmed by 9 bases and 5 bases, with 7 bases remaining between them. The CDR3 runs to 10 residues. Germline values: CDR1 SEHNR, CDR2 FQNEAQ (reference sequence). The DNA for the CDR3 is TGTGCCAGTCAAGGGGAGACCCAGTACTTC. As protein: CASQGETQYF. The variable domain in full, with the rest retrieved from reference TRBV7-9 and TRBJ2-5, is DTGVSQNPRHKITKRGQNVTFRCDPISEHNRLYWYRQTLGQGPEFLTYFQNEAQLEKSRLLSDRFSAERPKGSFSTLEIQRTEQGDSAMYLCASQGETQYFGPGTRLLVL.

The J gene is TRBJ2-1, the V gene TRBV6-2 or TRBV6-3, with D perhaps TRBD1 (5 bases). The CDR3 covers 15 residues. Germline V CDR1 and CDR2: MNHEY, SVGEGT. The ends were cut back, 7 bases at V and 3 bases at J, with 16 bases in the middle. CDR3 region: CASNSGAESYNEQFF. The CDR3 DNA reads TGTGCCAGCAACTCTGGGGCGGAGAGCTACAATGAGCAGTTCTTC.

In this sample, this clonotype turned up many times. This chain links TRBV19 with TRBJ2-5, with 8 bases identical to TRBD2. The germline V gene encodes CDR1 LNHDA and CDR2 SQIVND (reference sequence). Trimming removed 0 bases from V and 2 bases from J; junction bases left unmatched: 5. The CDR3 runs to 16 residues. CDR3 residues: CASSIDGTRGQETQYF. The CDR3 coding sequence is TGTGCCAGTAGTATAGATGGGACTAGAGGGCAAGAGACCCAGTACTTC.

This clonotype was found many times. V and J are TRBV11-2 and TRBJ2-5, with TRBD2 matching over 10 bases. CDR3 length: 16 amino acids. The V segment lost 1 base and the J segment 4 bases; nucleotides outside the gene matches: 6. Germline CDR1 SGHAT, CDR2 FQNNGV. This CDR3 is CASSLGASGGGETQYF. CDR3 bases: TGTGCCAGCAGCTTAGGGGCTAGCGGGGGAGGAGAGACCCAGTACTTC. Combining the CDR3 with reference TRBV11-2 and TRBJ2-5 gives the whole variable domain EAGVAQSPRYKIIEKRQSVAFWCNPISGHATLYWYQQILGQGPKLLIQFQNNGVVDDSQLPKDRFSAERLKGVDSTLKIQPAKLEDSAVYLCASSLGASGGGETQYFGPGTRLLVL.

The sample holds many counts of this clonotype. The gene calls are TRBV20-1 and TRBJ2-7; D is uncertain. V gave up 3 bases and J gave up 6 bases, with 18 bases separating them. The length of the CDR3 is 14 residues. CDR1 is DFQATT and CDR2 is SNEGSKA in the germline V gene (reference sequence). As DNA, the CDR3 is TGCAGTGCTAGGGGCAAGGGTCACCTCGCCGAGCAGTACTTC. Protein: CSARGKGHLAEQYF.

This clonotype was found many times. Written as DNA, the CDR3 is TGTGCCAGCAGGGCTAGCGGGACCTACGAGCAGTACTTC. Its protein is CASRASGTYEQYF. The chain links TRBV12-3 or TRBV12-4 to TRBJ2-7, with TRBD2 matching over 9 bases. The CDR3 runs to 13 residues. After removal of 6 bases from V and 2 bases from J, the junction contained 2 bases not matched to a gene.

This clonotype was found a few times. One end of the junction does not line up with germline, which may come from a read error. V is TRBV15 and J is TRBJ2-1; 7 nucleotides line up with TRBD1. This CDR3 has 16 amino acids. Germline-derived CDR1 and CDR2 are LNHNV and YYDKDF (reference sequence). The CDR3 region has the DNA TGTGCCACCAGCAGAGACGACAGGGTCTCCTACAATGAGAAGTTCTTC. This codes for CATSRDDRVSYNEKFF.

This clonotype has at least ten counts. Written as DNA, the CDR3 is TGTGCCAGCAGTTACGACCCCGATCAAGAGACCCAGTACTTC. Protein: CASSYDPDQETQYF. The chain joins TRBV6-5 to TRBJ2-5; D unresolved. Germline V gene data show CDR1 as MNHEY and CDR2 as SVGAGI. The CDR3 has 14 residues. V was cut by 2 bases and J by 2 bases, with 9 bases left in between.

This clonotype has at least ten counts. The CDR3: CASSQDEGARNSPLHF. The CDR3, as DNA: TGTGCCAGCAGCCAAGATGAGGGGGCTAGGAATTCACCCCTCCACTTT. The J gene is TRBJ1-6, the V gene TRBV4-2; 7 bases align to TRBD1. The V gene end was trimmed by 0 bases and the J gene end by 7 bases; junction bases not matched to a gene: 6. CDR1 is LGHNA and CDR2 is YNFKEQ in the germline V gene. The CDR3 is 16 amino acids.

Concerning this clonotype itself: A read error is possible here, since a much larger clone lies one base away. The chain is built from TRBV6-2 or TRBV6-3 and TRBJ1-1, with 7 bases aligning to TRBD1. Germline V gene sequence: CDR1 MNHEY, CDR2 SVGEGT. The CDR3 has 15 amino acids. CDR3 DNA sequence: TGTGCCAGCAGTTACGCGACAGGGTGGGGGACTGAAGCTGTCTTT. Protein: CASSYATGWGTEAVF.

This clonotype was observed many times. The chain links TRBV7-2 to TRBJ1-1, with D hard to call. CDR1 and CDR2 (germline): SGHTA, FQGNSA. CDR3 length equals 13 residues. Trimming left V 6 bases short and J 3 bases short, with 11 bases between. The CDR3 protein is CASRNLKDTEAFF. DNA of the CDR3: TGTGCCAGCAGGAATTTAAAAGACACTGAAGCTTTCTTT.

This clonotype came up many times. This chain joins TRBV6-2 or TRBV6-3 and TRBJ2-5; unclear D gene. This CDR3 region has 12 residues. Germline-derived CDR1 and CDR2 are MNHEY and SVGEGT. Trimming removed 6 bases at V and 1 base at J, with 6 bases between. The CDR3 sequence is CASSHVQETQYF. CDR3 nucleotides: TGTGCCAGCAGCCACGTCCAAGAGACCCAGTACTTC.

This clonotype was observed a handful of times. This chain joins TRBV7-9 and TRBJ2-2, with D perhaps being TRBD1 or TRBD2 (5 bases each). The germline V gene encodes CDR1 SEHNR and CDR2 FQNEAQ (reference sequence). CDR3 size: 14 residues. Trimming removed 5 bases from V and 4 bases from J, with 11 bases in between. The CDR3 nucleotides are TGTGCCAGCAGCCCGGGACGGTCCACCGGGGAGCTGTTTTTT. Amino acids: CASSPGRSTGELFF.